A single sample gave rise to the 4 T cell receptor beta chains below, sequenced in a study of T-cell memory formation after mild COVID-19. TCRdb independently ran MiXCR on the 5' RACE reads; one entry per CDR3 protein. The sample yields hundreds of thousands of distinct CDR3 sequences, roughly 22% seen once. Sequenced input: PBMCs or a T cell subset sorted from them (not recorded which). These receptors all come from an adult woman who had mild COVID-19 (a few samples of this study predate the infection). Cell type and time point are not known.

This clonotype was seen a few times. The chain links TRBV7-2 to TRBJ2-1, with 11 bases that match TRBD2. The CDR3 covers 17 residues. Germline-derived CDR1 and CDR2 are SGHTA and FQGNSA. After removal of 5 bases from V and 7 bases from J, the junction contained 13 bases not matched to a gene. As DNA, the CDR3 is TGTGCCAGCAGCCGAGCCGGGGGGCTAGCGGGAGGTAATGAGCAGTTCTTC. It translates to CASSRAGGLAGGNEQFF.

The DNA for the CDR3 is TGTGCCAGCAGCCCCGCGAAGGACGGCTATGGCTACACCTTC. Its protein is CASSPAKDGYGYTF. The chain recombines TRBV7-2 with TRBJ1-2; D ambiguous. CDR3 length: 14 residues. V was pared by 5 bases and J by 4 bases, with 14 bases between. Germline CDR1 and CDR2: SGHTA and FQGNSA.

This chain joins TRBV30 and TRBJ2-7; TRBD1 agrees at 7 bases. The CDR3 runs 13 residues. Germline CDR1 GTSNPN, CDR2 SVGIG (reference sequence). V shed 2 bases, J shed 6 bases, and the junction held 7 bases outside the gene matches. DNA of the CDR3: TGTGCCTGGAGTCGAGACAGGGCCATCGAGCAGTACTTC. This gives the protein CAWSRDRAIEQYF.

The J gene is TRBJ1-4, the V gene TRBV4-2; unclear D gene. The V end was cut by 0 bases, the J end by 5 bases, with 10 bases between. CDR1 is LGHNA and CDR2 is YNFKEQ in the germline V gene. CDR3 length equals 15 residues. CDR3 sequence: CASSQDGRRNEKLFF. The CDR3 DNA sequence: TGTGCCAGCAGCCAAGATGGCAGGAGGAATGAAAAACTGTTTTTT.